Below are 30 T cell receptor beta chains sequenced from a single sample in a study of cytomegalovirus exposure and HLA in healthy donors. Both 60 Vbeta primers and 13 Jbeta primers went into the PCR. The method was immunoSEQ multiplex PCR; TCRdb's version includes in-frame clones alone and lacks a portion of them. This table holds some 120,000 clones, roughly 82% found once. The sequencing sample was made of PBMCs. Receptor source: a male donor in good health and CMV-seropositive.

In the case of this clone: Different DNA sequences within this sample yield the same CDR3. This CDR3 reads CASSQGRQNTEAFF. The DNA for the CDR3 is TGCGCCAGCAGCCAAGGCAGACAGAACACTGAAGCTTTCTTT. This sequence joins TRBV4-3 and TRBJ1-1, with unresolved D. Germline loops: CDR1 LGHNA, CDR2 YSLEER. V was cut by 1 base and J by 1 base, with 7 bases left in between. CDR3 length equals 14 residues.

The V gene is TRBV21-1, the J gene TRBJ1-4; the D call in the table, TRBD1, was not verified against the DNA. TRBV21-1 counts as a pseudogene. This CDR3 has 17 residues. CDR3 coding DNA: TGTGCCAGCAGCAAAGGAGCCAGGACAGACCCAGGGTGGAAACTGTTTTTT. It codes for CASSKGARTDPGWKLFF.

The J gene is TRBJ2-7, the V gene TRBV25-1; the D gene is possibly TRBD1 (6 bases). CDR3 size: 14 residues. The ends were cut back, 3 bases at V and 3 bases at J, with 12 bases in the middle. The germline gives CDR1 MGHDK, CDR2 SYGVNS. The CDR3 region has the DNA TGTGCCAGCAGTGAGGACAGAAAGAACTACGAGCAGTACTTC. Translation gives CASSEDRKNYEQYF.

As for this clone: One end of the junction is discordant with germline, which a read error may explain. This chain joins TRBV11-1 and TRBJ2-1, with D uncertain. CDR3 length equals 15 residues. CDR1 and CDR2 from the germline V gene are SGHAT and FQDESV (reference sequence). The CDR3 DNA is TGTGCCAGCAGCTTAGCCGGTAGCTCCTACAATGAGCGGTTCTTC. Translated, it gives CASSLAGSSYNERFF. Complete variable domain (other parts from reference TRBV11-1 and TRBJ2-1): EAEVAQSPRYKITEKSQAVAFWCDPISGHATLYWYRQILGQGPELLVQFQDESVVDDSQLPKDRFSAERLKGVDSTLKIQPAELGDSAMYLCASSLAGSSYNERFFGPGTRLTVL.

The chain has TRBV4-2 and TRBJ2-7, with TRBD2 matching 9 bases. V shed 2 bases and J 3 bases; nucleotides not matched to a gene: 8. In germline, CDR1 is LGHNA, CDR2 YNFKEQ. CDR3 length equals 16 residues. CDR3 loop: CASSQKSLTSGYEQYF. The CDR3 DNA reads TGTGCCAGCAGCCAAAAATCCCTGACTAGCGGCTACGAGCAGTACTTC.

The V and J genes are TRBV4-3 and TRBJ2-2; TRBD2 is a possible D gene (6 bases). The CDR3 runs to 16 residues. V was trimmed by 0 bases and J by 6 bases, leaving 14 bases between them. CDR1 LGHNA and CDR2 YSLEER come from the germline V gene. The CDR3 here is CASSQDRGVPPGELFF. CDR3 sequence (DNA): TGCGCCAGCAGCCAAGATCGCGGGGTCCCCCCCGGGGAGCTGTTTTTT.

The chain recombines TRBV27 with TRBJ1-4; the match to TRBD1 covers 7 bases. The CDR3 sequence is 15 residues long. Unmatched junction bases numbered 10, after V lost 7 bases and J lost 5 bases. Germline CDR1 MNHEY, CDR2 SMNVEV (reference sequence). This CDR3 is CASTDLGTDNEKLFF. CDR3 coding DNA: TGTGCCAGCACCGACCTAGGGACAGACAATGAAAAACTGTTTTTT.

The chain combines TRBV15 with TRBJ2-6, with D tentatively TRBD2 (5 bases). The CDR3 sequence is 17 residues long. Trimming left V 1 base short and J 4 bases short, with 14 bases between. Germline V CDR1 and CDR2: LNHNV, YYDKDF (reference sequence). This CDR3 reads CATSRGPGRAGANVLTF. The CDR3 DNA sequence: TGTGCCACCAGCAGAGGCCCGGGAAGGGCCGGGGCCAACGTCCTGACTTTC.

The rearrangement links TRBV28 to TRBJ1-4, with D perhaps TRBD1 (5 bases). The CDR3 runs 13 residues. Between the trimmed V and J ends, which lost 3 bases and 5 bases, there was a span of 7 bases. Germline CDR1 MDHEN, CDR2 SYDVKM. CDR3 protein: CASSLGQNEKLFF. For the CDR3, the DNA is TGTGCCAGCAGTTTGGGGCAGAATGAAAAACTGTTTTTT.

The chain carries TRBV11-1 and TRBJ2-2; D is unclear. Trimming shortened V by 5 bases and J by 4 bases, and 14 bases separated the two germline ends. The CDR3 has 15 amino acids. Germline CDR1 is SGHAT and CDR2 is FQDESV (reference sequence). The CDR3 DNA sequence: TGTGCCAGCAGCCCAGGATACCGGTTCACCGGGGAGCTGTTTTTT. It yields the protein CASSPGYRFTGELFF.

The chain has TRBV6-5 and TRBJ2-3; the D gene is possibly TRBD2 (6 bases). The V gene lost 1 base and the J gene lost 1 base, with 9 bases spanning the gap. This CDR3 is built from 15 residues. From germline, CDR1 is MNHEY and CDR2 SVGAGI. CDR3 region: CASSYWASGTDTQYF. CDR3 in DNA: TGTGCCAGCAGTTACTGGGCTAGCGGCACAGATACGCAGTATTTT.

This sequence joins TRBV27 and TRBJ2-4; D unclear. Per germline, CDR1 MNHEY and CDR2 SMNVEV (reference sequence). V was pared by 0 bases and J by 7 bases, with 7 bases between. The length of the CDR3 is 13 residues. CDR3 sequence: CASSLSSGNIQYF. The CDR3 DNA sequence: TGTGCCAGCAGTTTATCGTCCGGGAACATTCAGTACTTC.

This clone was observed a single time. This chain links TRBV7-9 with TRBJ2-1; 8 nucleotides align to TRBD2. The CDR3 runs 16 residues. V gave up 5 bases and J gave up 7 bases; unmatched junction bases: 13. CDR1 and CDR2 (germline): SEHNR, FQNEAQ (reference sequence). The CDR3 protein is CASSLLRGGGLNEQFF. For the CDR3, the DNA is TGTGCCAGCAGCCTCCTCCGGGGGGGCGGTCTTAATGAGCAGTTCTTC.

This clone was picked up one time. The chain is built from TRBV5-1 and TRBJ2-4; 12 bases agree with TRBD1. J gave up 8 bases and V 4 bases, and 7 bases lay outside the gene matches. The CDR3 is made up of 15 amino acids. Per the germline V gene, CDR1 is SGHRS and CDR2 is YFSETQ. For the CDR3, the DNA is TGCGCCAGCAGCCTCGGGACAGGGGGCCGAGACATTCAGTACTTC. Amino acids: CASSLGTGGRDIQYF.

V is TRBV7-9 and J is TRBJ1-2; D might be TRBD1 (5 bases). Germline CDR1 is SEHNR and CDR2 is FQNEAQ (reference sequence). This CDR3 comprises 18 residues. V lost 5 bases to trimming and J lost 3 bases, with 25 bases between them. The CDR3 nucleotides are TGTGCCAGCAGCGTTACTACCCCCATCGGCCCCAGGGACTATGGCTACACCTTC. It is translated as CASSVTTPIGPRDYGYTF.

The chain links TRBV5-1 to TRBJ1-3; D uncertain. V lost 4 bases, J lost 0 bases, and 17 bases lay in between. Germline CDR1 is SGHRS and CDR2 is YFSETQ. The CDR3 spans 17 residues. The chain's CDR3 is CASSDSPGVNSGNTIYF. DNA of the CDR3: TGCGCCAGCAGCGACTCGCCCGGGGTCAACTCTGGAAACACCATATATTTT.

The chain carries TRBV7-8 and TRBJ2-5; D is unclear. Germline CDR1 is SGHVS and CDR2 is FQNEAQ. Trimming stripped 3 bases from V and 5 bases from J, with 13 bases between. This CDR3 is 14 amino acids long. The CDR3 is CASSLISLRETQYF. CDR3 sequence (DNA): TGTGCCAGCAGCTTGATTTCTCTGCGGGAGACCCAGTACTTC. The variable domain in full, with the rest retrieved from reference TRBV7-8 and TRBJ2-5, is GAGVSQSPRYKVAKRGQDVALRCDPISGHVSLFWYQQALGQGPEFLTYFQNEAQLDKSGLPSDRFFAERPEGSVSTLKIQRTQQEDSAVYLCASSLISLRETQYFGPGTRLLVL.

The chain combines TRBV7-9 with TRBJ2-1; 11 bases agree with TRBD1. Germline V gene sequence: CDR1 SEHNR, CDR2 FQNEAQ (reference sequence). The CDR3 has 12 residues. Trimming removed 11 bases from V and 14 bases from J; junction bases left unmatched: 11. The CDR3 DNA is TGTGCCTGTGACACCCGGGACAGGGGGGAGTTCTTC. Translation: CACDTRDRGEFF.

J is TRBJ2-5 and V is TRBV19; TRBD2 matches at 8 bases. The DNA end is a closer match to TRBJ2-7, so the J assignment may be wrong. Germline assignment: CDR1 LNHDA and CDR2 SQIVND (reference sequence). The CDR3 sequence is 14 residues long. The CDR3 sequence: CASSIEREPYEQYF. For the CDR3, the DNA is TGTGCCAGTAGTATTGAGCGGGAGCCCTACGAGCAGTACTTC.

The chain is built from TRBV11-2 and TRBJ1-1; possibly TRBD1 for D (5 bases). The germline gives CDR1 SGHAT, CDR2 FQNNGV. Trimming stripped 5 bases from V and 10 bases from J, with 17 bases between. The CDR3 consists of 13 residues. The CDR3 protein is CASSPFREGGAFF. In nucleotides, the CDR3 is TGTGCCAGCAGCCCCTTCAGGGAGGGAGGAGCTTTCTTT.

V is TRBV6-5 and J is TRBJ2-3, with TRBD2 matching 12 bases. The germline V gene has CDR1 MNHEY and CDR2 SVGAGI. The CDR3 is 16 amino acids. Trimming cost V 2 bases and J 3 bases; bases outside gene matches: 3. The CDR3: CASSYGLAGLTDTQYF. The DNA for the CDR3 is TGTGCCAGCAGTTACGGACTAGCGGGACTAACAGATACGCAGTATTTT.

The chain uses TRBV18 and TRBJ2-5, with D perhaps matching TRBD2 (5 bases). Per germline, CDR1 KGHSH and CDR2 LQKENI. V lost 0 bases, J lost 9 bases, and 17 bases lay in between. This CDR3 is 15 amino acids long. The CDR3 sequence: CASSPPRAAPGAQYF. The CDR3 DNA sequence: TGTGCCAGCTCACCACCGCGCGCGGCCCCCGGGGCCCAGTACTTC.

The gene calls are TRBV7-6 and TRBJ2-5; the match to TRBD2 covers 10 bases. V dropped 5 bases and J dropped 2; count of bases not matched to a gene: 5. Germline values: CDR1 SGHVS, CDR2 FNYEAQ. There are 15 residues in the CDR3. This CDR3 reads CASSPPGLAQETQYF. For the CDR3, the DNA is TGTGCCAGCAGCCCACCGGGACTAGCGCAAGAGACCCAGTACTTC.

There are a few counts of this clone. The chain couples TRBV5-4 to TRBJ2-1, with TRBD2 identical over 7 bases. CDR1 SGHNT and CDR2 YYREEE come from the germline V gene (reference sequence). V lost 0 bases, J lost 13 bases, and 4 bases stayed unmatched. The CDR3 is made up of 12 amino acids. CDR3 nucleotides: TGTGCCAGCAGCTTGGGCGGGAGAAGTCAGTTCTTC. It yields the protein CASSLGGRSQFF.

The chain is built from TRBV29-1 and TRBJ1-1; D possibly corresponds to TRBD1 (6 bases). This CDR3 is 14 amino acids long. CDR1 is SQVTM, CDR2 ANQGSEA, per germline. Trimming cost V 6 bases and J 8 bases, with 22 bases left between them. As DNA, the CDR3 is TGCAGCGTAAGGGGGAGTGATGAGCGTGCGGAAGCTTTCTTT. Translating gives CSVRGSDERAEAFF.

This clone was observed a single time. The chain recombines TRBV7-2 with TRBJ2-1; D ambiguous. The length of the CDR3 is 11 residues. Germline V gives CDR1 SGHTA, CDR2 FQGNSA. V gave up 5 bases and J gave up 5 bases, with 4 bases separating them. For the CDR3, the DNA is TGTGCCAGCAGCCCCGACAATGAGCAGTTCTTC. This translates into CASSPDNEQFF.

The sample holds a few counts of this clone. CDR3 protein: CASSRRGLEQPQHF. Written as DNA, the CDR3 is TGTGCCAGCTCACGCAGGGGGCTCGAACAGCCCCAGCATTTT. This sequence joins TRBV18 and TRBJ1-5; 8 nucleotides match TRBD1. J lost 7 bases, V lost 4 bases, and 6 bases had no gene match. Germline loops: CDR1 KGHSH, CDR2 LQKENI. The CDR3 totals 14 residues.

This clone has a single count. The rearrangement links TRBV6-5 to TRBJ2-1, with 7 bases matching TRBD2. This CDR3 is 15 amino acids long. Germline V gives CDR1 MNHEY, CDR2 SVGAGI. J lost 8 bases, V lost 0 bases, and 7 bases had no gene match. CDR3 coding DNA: TGTGCCAGCAGTTACTCGAGCGGGACGGGGCATGAGCAGTTCTTC. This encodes CASSYSSGTGHEQFF.

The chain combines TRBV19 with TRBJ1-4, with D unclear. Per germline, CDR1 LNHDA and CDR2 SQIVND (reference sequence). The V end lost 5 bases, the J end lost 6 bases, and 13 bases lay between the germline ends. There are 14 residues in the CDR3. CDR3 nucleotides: TGTGCCAGTAGTCTCGGGTATCTGGATGAAAAACTGTTTTTT. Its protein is CASSLGYLDEKLFF. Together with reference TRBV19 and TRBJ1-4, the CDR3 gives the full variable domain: DGGITQSPKYLFRKEGQNVTLSCEQNLNHDAMYWYRQDPGQGLRLIYYSQIVNDFQKGDIAEGYSVSREKKESFPLTVTSAQKNPTAFYLCASSLGYLDEKLFFGSGTQLSVL.

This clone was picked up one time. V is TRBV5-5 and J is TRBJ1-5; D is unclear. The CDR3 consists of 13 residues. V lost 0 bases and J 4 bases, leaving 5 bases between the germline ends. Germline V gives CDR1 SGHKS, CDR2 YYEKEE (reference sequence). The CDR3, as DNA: TGTGCCAGCAGCTTGGGGGAGAATCAGCCCCAGCATTTT. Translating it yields CASSLGENQPQHF.